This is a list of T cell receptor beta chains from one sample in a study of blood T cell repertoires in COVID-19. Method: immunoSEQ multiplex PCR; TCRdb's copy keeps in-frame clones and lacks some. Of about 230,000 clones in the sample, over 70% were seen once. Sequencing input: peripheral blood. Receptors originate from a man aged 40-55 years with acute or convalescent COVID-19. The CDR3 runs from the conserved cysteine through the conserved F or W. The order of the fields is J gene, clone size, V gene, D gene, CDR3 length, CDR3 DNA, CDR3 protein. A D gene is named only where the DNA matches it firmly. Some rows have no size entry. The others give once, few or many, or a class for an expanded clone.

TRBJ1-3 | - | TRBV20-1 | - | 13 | TGCAGTGCTAGTAAGCAGGGCCCTGACACCATATATTTT | CSASKQGPDTIYF
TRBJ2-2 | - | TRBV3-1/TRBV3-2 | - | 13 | TGTGCCAGCAGCCTTCTAGCGTCCGGGGAGCTGTTTTTT | CASSLLASGELFF
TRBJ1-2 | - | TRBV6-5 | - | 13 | TGTGCCAGCAAAAGGACACTTAACTATGGCTACACCTTC | CASKRTLNYGYTF
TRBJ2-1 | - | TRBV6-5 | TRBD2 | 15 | TGTGCCAGCAGTTACGGACTAGCTTCCTACAATGAGCAGTTCTTC | CASSYGLASYNEQFF
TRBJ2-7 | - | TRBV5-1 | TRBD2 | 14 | TGCGCCAGCAGCTTGGGTGCGGGAGTGAACGAGCAGTACTTC | CASSLGAGVNEQYF
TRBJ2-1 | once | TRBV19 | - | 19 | TGTGCCAGTACCCCAAGGACAGGGGCGACGGGAGGGAGGTACAATGAGCAGTTCTTC | CASTPRTGATGGRYNEQFF
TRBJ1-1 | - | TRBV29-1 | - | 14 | TGCAGCGCCCTGCAGGGATACTACGGCACTGAAGCTTTCTTT | CSALQGYYGTEAFF
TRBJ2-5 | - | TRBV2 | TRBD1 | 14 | TGTGCCAGCAGCTACAGGGGCTACCAAGAGACCCAGTACTTC | CASSYRGYQETQYF
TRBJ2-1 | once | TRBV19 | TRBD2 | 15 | TGTGCCAGTACTAGCGGGAGGGCCCGAGGGAATGAGCAGTTCTTC | CASTSGRARGNEQFF
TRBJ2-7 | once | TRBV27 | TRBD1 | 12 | TGTGCCACACGAACAGGGGCCGGCGAGCAGTACTTC | CATRTGAGEQYF
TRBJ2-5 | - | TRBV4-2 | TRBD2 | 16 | TGTGCCAGCAGCCCGTCGACTAGCGTTTCGGAAGAGACCCAGTACTTC | CASSPSTSVSEETQYF
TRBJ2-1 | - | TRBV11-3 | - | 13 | TGTGCCAGCAGCTTAGGGACAGTAGGTGAGCAGTTCTTC | CASSLGTVGEQFF
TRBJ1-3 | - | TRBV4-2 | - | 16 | TGTGCCAGCAGCCAAGATTTGGGGAGCTCTGGAAACACCATATATTTT | CASSQDLGSSGNTIYF
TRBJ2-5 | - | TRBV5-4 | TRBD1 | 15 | TGTGCCAGCAGCCGACCGGGACAGGGGGCAGAGACCCAGTACTTC | CASSRPGQGAETQYF
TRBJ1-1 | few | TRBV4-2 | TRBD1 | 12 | TGTGCCAGCTCAGGGGGGACAGTTGAAGCTTTCTTT | CASSGGTVEAFF